This T cell receptor (beta chain) was identified in a study of T-cell reconstitution after alpha-beta-depleted transplantation in children. The study's findings and limits: Surviving recipient T cells and thymic progenitors underlay high day-60 TCRbeta diversity in some patients. It was reported that alpha-beta T cells came from several hundred expanded graft clones (about two months after transplant). T cells produced anew were the main source of T-cell counts and diversity one year after transplant.

Unique molecular identifiers were built into the TCRbeta library. One entry per CDR3 protein, called by TCRdb with MiXCR from the PCR reads. The sample lists hundreds of thousands of distinct CDR3 sequences, 7.5% to 9% occurring once. Concerning this clonotype: The antigen is undetermined.

Between the trimmed V and J ends, which lost 4 bases and 1 base, there was a span of 7 bases. The CDR3 is 14 amino acids. The clonotype comes from a female patient aged 2-15 years who had a stem cell transplant for Fanconi anemia, so the T cells may come from the graft donor. The chain joins TRBV12-3 or TRBV12-4 to TRBJ2-2, with no clear D. Sequenced here: peripheral blood, sampled 360 days after TCRalphabeta/CD19-depleted stem cell transplant. The CDR3 nucleotides are TGTGCCAGCAGTTACTCTGGGAACACCGGGGAGCTGTTTTTT. Translating gives CASSYSGNTGELFF.